The TCR beta chain under discussion was sequenced for a study of coeliac disease. In the study overall: Refractory type I patients had normal intraepithelial cells despite over 12 months' diet failure. Notes on the study in general: Active celiac intraepithelial and lamina propria samples had lower TRB and TRG clonality than control samples.

For this clone: What it binds is unknown. Other DNA sequences in the sample encode the same CDR3.

Produced via immunoSEQ multiplex PCR; TCRdb's table is partial and in-frame only. The repertoire consists of several thousand clones, with roughly three quarters occurring once and the leading ten covering approximately 8%. The germline gives CDR1 LGHNT, CDR2 FRNRAP. With 3 bases removed from V and 6 bases from J, the gap between germline ends came to 20 bases. CDR3 length: 16 amino acids. The sequenced sample was intraepithelial lymphocytes from the gut. This TCR was recovered from a man younger than 45 with celiac disease. The rearrangement joins TRBV12-5 to TRBJ1-2, with D unclear. CDR3 protein: CASGFSTRAAEDGYTF. As DNA, the CDR3 is TGTGCTAGTGGTTTCTCAACTCGGGCAGCGGAGGATGGCTACACCTTC.